The 2 T cell receptor beta chains in this list originate from one sample, sequenced in a study of blood T cell repertoires in COVID-19. Using immunoSEQ multiplex PCR, the repertoire was profiled, and TCRdb retains in-frame clones only, with some absent. Altogether 260,000 or so clones are present, 85% being singletons, with the ten largest covering 2% to 3%. Sequenced material: PBMCs or T cells enriched from blood (not recorded which). These receptors were taken from a woman between 50 and 59 years old who had recovered from COVID-19.

The chain couples TRBV29-1 to TRBJ2-1, with TRBD2 identical over 8 bases. Unmatched junction bases numbered 6, after V lost 0 bases and J lost 8 bases. The CDR3 totals 14 residues. Germline CDR1 reads SQVTM; CDR2 reads ANQGSEA. CDR3 in amino acids: CSVEERLAMHEQFF. The CDR3 DNA reads as TGCAGCGTTGAAGAGCGACTAGCGATGCATGAGCAGTTCTTC.

V is TRBV18 and J is TRBJ2-7; 9 positions match TRBD2. The CDR3 is 14 amino acids. Looked up from germline, CDR1 is KGHSH and CDR2 is LQKENI. Trimming cost V 6 bases and J 4 bases; bases outside gene matches: 7. Here the CDR3 DNA reads TGTGCCAGCTCGCTTAGCGGGGGTCTGTACGAGCAGTACTTC. Encoded protein: CASSLSGGLYEQYF.